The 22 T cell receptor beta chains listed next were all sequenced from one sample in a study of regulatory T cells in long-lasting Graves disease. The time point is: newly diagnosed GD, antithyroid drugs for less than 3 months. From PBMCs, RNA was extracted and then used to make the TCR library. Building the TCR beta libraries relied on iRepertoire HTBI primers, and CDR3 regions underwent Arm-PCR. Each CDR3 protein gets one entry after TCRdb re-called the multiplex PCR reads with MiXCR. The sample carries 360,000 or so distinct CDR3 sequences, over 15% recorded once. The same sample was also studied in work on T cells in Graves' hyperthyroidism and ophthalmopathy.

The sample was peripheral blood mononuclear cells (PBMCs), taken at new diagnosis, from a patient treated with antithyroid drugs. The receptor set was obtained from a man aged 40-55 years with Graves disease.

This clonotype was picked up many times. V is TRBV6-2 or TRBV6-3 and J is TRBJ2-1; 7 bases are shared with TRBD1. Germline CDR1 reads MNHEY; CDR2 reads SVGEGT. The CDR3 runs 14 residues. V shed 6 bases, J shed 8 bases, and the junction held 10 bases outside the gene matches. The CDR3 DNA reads TGTGCCAGCAGAACCTACTCAGGGGGTGATGAGCAGTTCTTC. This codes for CASRTYSGGDEQFF.

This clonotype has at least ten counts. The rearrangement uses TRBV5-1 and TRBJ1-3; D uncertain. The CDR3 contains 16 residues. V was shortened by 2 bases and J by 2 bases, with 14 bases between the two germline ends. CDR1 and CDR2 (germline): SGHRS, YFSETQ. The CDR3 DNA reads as TGCGCCAGCAGCTTAAGGCAGGCCGAACCTGGAAACACCATATATTTT. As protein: CASSLRQAEPGNTIYF. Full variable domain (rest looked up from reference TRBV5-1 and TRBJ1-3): KAGVTQTPRYLIKTRGQQVTLSCSPISGHRSVSWYQQTPGQGLQFLFEYFSETQRNKGNFPGRFSGRQFSNSRSEMNVSTLELGDSALYLCASSLRQAEPGNTIYFGEGSWLTVV.

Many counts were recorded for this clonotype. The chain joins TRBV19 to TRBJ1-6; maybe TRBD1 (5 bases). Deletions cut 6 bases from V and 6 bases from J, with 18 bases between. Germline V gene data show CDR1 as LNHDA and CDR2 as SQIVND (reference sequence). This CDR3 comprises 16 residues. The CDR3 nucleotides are TGTGCCAGTAGCAGTACAGGACCGACGGGTAATTCACCCCTCCACTTT. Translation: CASSSTGPTGNSPLHF.

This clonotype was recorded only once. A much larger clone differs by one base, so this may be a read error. The CDR3 here is CASSPVIAGFQETQFF. The CDR3 DNA is TGTGCCAGCAGCCCCGTGATAGCGGGGTTCCAAGAGACCCAGTTCTTC. This rearrangement joins TRBV4-2 to TRBJ2-5; 8 bases are a match to TRBD2. The tail of the sequence fits TRBJ2-1 better, so the J call may be wrong. This CDR3 is 16 amino acids long. Germline V lookup: CDR1 LGHNA, CDR2 YNFKEQ.

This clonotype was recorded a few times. The CDR3, as DNA: TGTGCCAGCAGCCAAGCCCCCTGGACTAGCGGGTTCAATGAGCAGTTCTTC. Translating gives CASSQAPWTSGFNEQFF. The J gene is TRBJ2-1, the V gene TRBV3-1, with 11 bases fitting TRBD2. Losses at the gene ends were 1 base for V and 6 bases for J; bases not matched to a gene: 8. From germline, CDR1 is LGHDT and CDR2 YNNKEL (reference sequence). The CDR3 runs to 17 residues.

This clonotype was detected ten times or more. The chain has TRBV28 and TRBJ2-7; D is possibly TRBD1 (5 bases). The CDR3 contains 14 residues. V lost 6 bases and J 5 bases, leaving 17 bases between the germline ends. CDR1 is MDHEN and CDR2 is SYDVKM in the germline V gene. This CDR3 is CASSYQGLGHEQYF. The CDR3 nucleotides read TGTGCCAGCAGCTACCAGGGATTGGGCCACGAGCAGTACTTC.

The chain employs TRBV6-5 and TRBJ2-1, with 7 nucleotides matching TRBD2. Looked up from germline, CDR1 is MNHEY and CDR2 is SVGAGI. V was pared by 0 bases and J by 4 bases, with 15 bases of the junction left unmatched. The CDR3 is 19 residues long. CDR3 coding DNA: TGTGCCAGCAGTTACTCCGGAGGTAGCGGGCGCCCGCGGTACAATGAGCAGTTCTTC. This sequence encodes CASSYSGGSGRPRYNEQFF.

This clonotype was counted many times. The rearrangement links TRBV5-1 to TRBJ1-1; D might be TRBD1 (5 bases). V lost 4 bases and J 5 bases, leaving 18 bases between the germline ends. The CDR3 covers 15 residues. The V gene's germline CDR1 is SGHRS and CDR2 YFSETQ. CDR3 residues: CASSPGQGWETEAFF. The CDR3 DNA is TGCGCCAGCAGCCCTGGGCAGGGTTGGGAGACTGAAGCTTTCTTT.

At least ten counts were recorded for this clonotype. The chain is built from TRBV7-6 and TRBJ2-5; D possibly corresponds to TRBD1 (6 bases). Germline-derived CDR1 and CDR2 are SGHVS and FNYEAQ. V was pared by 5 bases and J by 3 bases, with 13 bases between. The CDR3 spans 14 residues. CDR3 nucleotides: TGTGCCAGCAGCCTTAACAGGGCCGAAGAGACCCAGTACTTC. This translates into CASSLNRAEETQYF.

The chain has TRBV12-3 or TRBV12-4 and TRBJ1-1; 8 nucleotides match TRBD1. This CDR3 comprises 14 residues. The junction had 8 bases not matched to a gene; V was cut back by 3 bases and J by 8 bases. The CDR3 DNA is TGTGCCAGCAGTTTTGGGCAGGGGGCGGAAGAAGCTTTCTTT. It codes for CASSFGQGAEEAFF.

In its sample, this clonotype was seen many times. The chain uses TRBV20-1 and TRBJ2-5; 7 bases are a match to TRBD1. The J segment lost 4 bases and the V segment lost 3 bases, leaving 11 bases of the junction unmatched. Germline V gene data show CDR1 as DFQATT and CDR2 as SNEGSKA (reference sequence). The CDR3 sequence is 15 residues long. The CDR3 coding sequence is TGCAGTGCTAGGGAAAGGGGGCAGGGTCGAGAGACCCAGTACTTC. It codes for CSARERGQGRETQYF.

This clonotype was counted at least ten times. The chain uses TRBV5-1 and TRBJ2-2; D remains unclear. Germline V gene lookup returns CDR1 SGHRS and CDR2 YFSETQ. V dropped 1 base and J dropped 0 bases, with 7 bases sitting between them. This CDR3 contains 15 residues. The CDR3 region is CASSLTGTNTGELFF. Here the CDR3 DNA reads TGCGCCAGCAGCTTGACTGGAACGAACACCGGGGAGCTGTTTTTT.

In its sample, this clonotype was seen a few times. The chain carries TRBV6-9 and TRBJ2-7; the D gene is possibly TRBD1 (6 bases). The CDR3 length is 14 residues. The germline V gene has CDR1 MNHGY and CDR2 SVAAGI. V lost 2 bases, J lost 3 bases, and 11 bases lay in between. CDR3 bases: TGTGCCAGCAGTTATATCGGACAGAACTACGAGCAGTACTTC. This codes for CASSYIGQNYEQYF.

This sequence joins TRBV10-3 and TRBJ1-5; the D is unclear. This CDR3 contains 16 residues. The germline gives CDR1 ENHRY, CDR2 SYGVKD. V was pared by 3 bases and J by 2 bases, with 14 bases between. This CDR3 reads CAISEGRGIGNQPQHF. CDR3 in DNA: TGTGCCATCAGTGAAGGAAGAGGGATCGGCAATCAGCCCCAGCATTTT.

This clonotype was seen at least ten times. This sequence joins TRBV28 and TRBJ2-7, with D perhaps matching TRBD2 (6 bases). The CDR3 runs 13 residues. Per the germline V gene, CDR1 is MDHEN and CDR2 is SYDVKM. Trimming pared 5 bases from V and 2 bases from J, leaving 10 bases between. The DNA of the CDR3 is TGTGCCAGCAGTGGGACTGGAACCTACGAGCAGTACTTC. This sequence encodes CASSGTGTYEQYF.

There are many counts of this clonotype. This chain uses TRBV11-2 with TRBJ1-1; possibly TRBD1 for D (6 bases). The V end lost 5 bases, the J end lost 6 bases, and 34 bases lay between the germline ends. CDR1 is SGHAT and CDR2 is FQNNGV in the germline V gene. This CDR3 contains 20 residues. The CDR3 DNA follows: TGTGCCAGCAGCCCCGCAACCATACAGGGACTACGGTTTCGGGCCCCTGAAGCTTTCTTT. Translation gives CASSPATIQGLRFRAPEAFF.

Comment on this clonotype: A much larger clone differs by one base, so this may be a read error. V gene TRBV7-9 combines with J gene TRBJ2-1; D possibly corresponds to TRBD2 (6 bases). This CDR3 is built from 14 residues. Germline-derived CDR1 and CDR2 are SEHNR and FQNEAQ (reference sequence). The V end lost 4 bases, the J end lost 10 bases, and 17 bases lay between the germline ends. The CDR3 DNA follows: TGTGCCAGCAGCTCGATACGGGGGTCCGACGAGCAGTTCTTC. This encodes CASSSIRGSDEQFF.

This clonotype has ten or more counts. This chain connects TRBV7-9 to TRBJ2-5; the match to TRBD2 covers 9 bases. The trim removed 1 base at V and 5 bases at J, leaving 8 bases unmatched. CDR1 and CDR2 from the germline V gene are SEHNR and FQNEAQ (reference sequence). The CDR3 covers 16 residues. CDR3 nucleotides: TGTGCCAGCAGCTTAGTCGGCGGGGGGGCCCAGGAGACCCAGTACTTC. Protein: CASSLVGGGAQETQYF.

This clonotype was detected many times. The DNA for the CDR3 is TGTGCCAGCAGTTTAGCGGGGGTTAGCACAGATACGCAGTATTTT. Its translation: CASSLAGVSTDTQYF. The chain couples TRBV5-5 to TRBJ2-3, with 9 bases lining up with TRBD2. V lost 5 bases to trimming and J lost 0 bases; unmatched junction nucleotides: 4. The germline V gene has CDR1 SGHKS and CDR2 YYEKEE (reference sequence). The CDR3 has 15 residues. The full variable domain, rest sourced from reference TRBV5-5 and TRBJ2-3, is DAGVTQSPTHLIKTRGQQVTLRCSPISGHKSVSWYQQVLGQGPQFIFQYYEKEERGRGNFPDRFSARQFPNYSSELNVNALLLGDSALYLCASSLAGVSTDTQYFGPGTRLTVL.

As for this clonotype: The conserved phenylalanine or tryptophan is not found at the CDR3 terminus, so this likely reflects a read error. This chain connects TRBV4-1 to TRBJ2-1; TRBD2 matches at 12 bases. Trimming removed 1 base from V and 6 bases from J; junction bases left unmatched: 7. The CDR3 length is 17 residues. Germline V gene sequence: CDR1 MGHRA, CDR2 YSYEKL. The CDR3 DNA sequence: TGCGCCAGCAGCCAAGGTGGCCGACTAGCGGGGGCCAATGAGCAGTTCCTC. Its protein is CASSQGGRLAGANEQFL.

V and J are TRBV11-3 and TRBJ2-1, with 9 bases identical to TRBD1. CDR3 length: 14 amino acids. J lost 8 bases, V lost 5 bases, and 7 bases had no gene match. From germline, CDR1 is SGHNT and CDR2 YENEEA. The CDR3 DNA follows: TGTGCCAGCAGCCCAAGACAGGGGGGGCATGAGCAGTTCTTC. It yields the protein CASSPRQGGHEQFF.

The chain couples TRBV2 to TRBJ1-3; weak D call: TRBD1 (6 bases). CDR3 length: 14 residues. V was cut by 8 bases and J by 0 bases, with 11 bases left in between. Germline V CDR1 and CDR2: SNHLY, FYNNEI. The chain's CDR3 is CASGGQISGNTIYF. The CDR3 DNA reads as TGTGCCAGCGGTGGACAGATCTCTGGAAACACCATATATTTT.